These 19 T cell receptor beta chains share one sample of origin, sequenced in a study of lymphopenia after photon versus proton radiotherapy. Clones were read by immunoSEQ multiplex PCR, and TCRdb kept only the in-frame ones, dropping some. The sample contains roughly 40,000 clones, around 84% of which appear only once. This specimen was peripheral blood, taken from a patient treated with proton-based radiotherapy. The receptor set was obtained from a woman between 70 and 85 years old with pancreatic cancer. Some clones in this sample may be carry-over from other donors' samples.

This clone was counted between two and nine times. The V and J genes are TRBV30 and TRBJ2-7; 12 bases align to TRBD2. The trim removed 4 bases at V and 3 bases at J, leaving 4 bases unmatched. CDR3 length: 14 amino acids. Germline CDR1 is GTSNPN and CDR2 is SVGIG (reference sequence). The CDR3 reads CAWTRTSGIYEQYF. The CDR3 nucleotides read TGTGCCTGGACCCGGACTAGCGGGATCTACGAGCAGTACTTC.

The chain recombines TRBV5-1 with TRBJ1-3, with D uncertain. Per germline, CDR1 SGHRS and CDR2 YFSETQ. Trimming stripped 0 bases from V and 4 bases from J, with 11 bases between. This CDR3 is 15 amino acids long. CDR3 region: CASSLAGVAGNTIYF. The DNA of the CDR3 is TGCGCCAGCAGCTTGGCCGGGGTGGCGGGAAACACCATATATTTT.

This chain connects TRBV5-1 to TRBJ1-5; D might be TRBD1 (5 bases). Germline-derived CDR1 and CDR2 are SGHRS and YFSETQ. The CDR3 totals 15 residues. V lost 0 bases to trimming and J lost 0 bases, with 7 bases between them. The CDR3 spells CASSLAGYSNQPQHF. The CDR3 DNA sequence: TGCGCCAGCAGCTTGGCAGGGTATAGCAATCAGCCCCAGCATTTT.

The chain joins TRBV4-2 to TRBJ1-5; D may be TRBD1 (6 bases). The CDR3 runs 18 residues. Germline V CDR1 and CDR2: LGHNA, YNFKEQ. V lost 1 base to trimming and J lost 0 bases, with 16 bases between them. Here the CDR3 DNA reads TGTGCCAGCAGCCAAGTTGAAAGTCGGGACAATAGCAATCAGCCCCAGCATTTT. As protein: CASSQVESRDNSNQPQHF.

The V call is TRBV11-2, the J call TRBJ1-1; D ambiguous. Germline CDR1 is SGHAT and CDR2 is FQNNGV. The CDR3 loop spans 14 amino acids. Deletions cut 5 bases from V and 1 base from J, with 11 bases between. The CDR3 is CASSARAGNTEAFF. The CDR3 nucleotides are TGTGCCAGCAGCGCCCGGGCAGGGAACACTGAAGCTTTCTTT. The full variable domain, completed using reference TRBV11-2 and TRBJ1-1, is EAGVAQSPRYKIIEKRQSVAFWCNPISGHATLYWYQQILGQGPKLLIQFQNNGVVDDSQLPKDRFSAERLKGVDSTLKIQPAKLEDSAVYLCASSARAGNTEAFFGQGTRLTVV.

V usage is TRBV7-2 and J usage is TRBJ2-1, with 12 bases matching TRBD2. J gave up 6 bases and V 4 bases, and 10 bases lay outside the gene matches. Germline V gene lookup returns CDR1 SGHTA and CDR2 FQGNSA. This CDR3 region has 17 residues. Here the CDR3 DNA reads TGTGCCAGCAGCTCCAGACTAGCGGGAGAATCGTTCAATGAGCAGTTCTTC. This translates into CASSSRLAGESFNEQFF.

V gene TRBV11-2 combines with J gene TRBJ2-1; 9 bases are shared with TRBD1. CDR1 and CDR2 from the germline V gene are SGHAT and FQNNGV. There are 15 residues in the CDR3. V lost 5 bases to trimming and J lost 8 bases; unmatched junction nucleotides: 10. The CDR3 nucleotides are TGTGCCAGCAGCACCGGGACAGGGAGAGCCTATGAGCAGTTCTTC. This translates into CASSTGTGRAYEQFF.

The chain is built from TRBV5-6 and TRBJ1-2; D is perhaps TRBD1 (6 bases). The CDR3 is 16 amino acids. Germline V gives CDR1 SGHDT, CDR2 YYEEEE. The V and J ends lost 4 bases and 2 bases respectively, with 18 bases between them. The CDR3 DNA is TGTGCCAGCAGCCCCGATGGGGGCCGGCCCAACTATGGCTACACCTTC. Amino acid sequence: CASSPDGGRPNYGYTF.

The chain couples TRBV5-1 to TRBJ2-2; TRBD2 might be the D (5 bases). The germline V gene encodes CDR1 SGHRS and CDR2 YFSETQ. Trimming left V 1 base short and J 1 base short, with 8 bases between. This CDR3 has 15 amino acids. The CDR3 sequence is CASSLSAENTGELFF. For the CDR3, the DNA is TGCGCCAGCAGCTTGTCAGCGGAGAACACCGGGGAGCTGTTTTTT.

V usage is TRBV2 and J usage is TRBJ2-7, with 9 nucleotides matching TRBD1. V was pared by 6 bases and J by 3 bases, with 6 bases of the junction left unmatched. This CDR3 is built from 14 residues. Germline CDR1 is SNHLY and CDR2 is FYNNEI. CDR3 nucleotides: TGTGCCAGCAGATATGGACAGGGGAACTACGAGCAGTACTTC. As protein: CASRYGQGNYEQYF.

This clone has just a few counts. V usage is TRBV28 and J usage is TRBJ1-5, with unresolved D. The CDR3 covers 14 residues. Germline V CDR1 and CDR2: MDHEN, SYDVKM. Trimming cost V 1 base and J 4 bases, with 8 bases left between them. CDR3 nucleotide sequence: TGTGCCAGCAGTTTATTTGATTTTAATCAGCCCCAGCATTTT. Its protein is CASSLFDFNQPQHF.

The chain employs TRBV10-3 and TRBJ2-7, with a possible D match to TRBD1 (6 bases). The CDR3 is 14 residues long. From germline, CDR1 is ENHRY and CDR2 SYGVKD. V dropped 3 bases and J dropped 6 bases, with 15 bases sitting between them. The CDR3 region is CAISDKTQGSEQYF. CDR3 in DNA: TGTGCCATCAGTGACAAGACGCAGGGGTCCGAGCAGTACTTC.

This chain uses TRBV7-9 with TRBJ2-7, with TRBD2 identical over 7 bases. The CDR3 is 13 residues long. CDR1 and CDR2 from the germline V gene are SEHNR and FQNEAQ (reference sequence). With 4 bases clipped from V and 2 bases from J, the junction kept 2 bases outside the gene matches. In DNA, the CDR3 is TGTGCCAGCAGCTCAGCGGGAACCTACGAGCAGTACTTC. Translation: CASSSAGTYEQYF.

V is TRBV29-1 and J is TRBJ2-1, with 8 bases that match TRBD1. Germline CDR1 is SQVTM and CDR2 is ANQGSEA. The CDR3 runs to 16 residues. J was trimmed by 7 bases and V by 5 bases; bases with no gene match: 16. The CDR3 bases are TGCAGCGTTCGTGGTGGCCCGACAGGGGACAGGAATGAGCAGTTCTTC. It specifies CSVRGGPTGDRNEQFF.

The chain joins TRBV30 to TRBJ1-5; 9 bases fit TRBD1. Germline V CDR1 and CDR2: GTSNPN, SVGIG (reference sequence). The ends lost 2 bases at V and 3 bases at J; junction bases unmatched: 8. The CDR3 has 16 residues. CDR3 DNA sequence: TGTGCCTGGAGTCCACCTGGACAGGGGTACAATCAGCCCCAGCATTTT. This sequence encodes CAWSPPGQGYNQPQHF.

As DNA, the CDR3 is TGTGCCACGATCCGGGAGGGGGCCTACGAGCAGTACTTC. Translation: CATIREGAYEQYF. The chain joins TRBV30 to TRBJ2-7; 8 nucleotides line up with TRBD2. From germline, CDR1 is GTSNPN and CDR2 SVGIG (reference sequence). Trimming removed 8 bases from V and 2 bases from J; junction bases left unmatched: 8. The CDR3 extends over 13 amino acids.

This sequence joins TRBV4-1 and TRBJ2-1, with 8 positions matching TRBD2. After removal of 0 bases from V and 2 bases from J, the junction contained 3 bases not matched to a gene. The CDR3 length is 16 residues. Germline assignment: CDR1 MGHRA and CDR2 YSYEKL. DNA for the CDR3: TGCGCCAGCAGCCAAGATCGACTAGCGCCCTACAATGAGCAGTTCTTC. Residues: CASSQDRLAPYNEQFF.

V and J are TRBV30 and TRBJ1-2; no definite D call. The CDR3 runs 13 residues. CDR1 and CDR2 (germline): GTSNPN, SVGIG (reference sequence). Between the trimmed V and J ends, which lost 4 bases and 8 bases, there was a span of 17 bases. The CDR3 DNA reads TGTGCCTGGATGAGGGTACGCGGTGGGGGCTACACCTTC. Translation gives CAWMRVRGGGYTF.

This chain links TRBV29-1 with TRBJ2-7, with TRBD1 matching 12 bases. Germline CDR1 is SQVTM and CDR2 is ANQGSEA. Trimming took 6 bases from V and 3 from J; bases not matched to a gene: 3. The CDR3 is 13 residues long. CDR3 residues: CSVGTGGSYEQYF. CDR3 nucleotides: TGCAGCGTGGGGACAGGGGGCAGCTACGAGCAGTACTTC.